These 10 T cell receptor beta chains share one sample of origin, sequenced in a study of blood T cells in healthy people across ages. A J-beta primer mix and a sample-barcoded 5' primer were used in a second PCR of roughly 7 to 12 cycles. TCRdb analysed the 5' RACE reads with MiXCR anew, one entry per CDR3 protein. The table shows approximately 1.5 million distinct CDR3 sequences, with about 32% occurring only once. Sequenced: blood. The source is a woman aged 25 to 39 in good health.

The chain has TRBV29-1 and TRBJ2-3; maybe TRBD2 (6 bases). V was cut by 6 bases and J by 2 bases, with 18 bases left in between. CDR3 size: 15 residues. Per germline, CDR1 SQVTM and CDR2 ANQGSEA. This chain's CDR3 is CSVLDLAKTTDTQYF. DNA for the CDR3: TGCAGCGTCCTTGACCTAGCGAAAACCACAGATACGCAGTATTTT.

The V call is TRBV27, the J call TRBJ1-6; possibly TRBD1 for D (5 bases). V lost 10 bases and J 6 bases, leaving 19 bases between the germline ends. Germline CDR1 MNHEY, CDR2 SMNVEV (reference sequence). There are 15 residues in the CDR3. Written as DNA, the CDR3 is TGTGCCACAACCGCGGGGCCGATACCTAATTCACCCCTCCACTTT. This codes for CATTAGPIPNSPLHF.

This clonotype was detected only a few times. The rearrangement links TRBV5-1 to TRBJ2-1; perhaps TRBD1 as D (5 bases). Trimming left V 0 bases short and J 3 bases short, with 16 bases between. The CDR3 is 17 amino acids. Looked up from germline, CDR1 is SGHRS and CDR2 is YFSETQ. The CDR3 nucleotides read TGCGCCAGCAGCTTGGGGGTCGGACAAACCTACTACAATGAGCAGTTCTTC. Translating it yields CASSLGVGQTYYNEQFF.

V gene TRBV2 combines with J gene TRBJ2-2; D gene uncertain. This CDR3 region has 14 residues. V was cut by 4 bases and J by 2 bases, with 8 bases left in between. Per the germline V gene, CDR1 is SNHLY and CDR2 is FYNNEI. In DNA, the CDR3 is TGTGCCAGCAGTGTTAGACCTAACACCGGGGAGCTGTTTTTT. It is translated as CASSVRPNTGELFF.

This clonotype appeared a few times. The rearrangement uses TRBV28 and TRBJ2-6; TRBD1 is a possible D gene (6 bases). CDR3 length: 19 residues. Trimming stripped 6 bases from V and 0 bases from J, with 21 bases between. Germline V gives CDR1 MDHEN, CDR2 SYDVKM. CDR3 in DNA: TGTGCCAGCAGACAAAGGGCAGGGGTATCGTTCTCTGGGGCCAACGTCCTGACTTTC. This sequence encodes CASRQRAGVSFSGANVLTF.

The rearrangement links TRBV9 to TRBJ1-2; maybe TRBD1 (6 bases). This CDR3 contains 15 residues. Germline CDR1 SGDLS, CDR2 YYNGEE. Trimming removed 0 bases from V and 1 base from J, with 10 bases in between. The CDR3 nucleotides are TGTGCCAGCAGCGTAGGCGGGGGCTTTAACTATGGCTACACCTTC. Amino acid sequence: CASSVGGGFNYGYTF.

The chain links TRBV7-3 to TRBJ1-6; TRBD1 might be the D (5 bases). The germline V and J ends were trimmed by 2 bases and 0 bases, with 17 bases remaining between them. The germline V gene encodes CDR1 SGHTA and CDR2 FQGTGA. The CDR3 runs to 19 residues. Here the CDR3 DNA reads TGTGCCAGCAGCTTACGGCAGACAGTCCTTAGCTCCTATAATTCACCCCTCCACTTT. Its protein product is CASSLRQTVLSSYNSPLHF.

This clonotype was seen a few times. CDR3 nucleotide sequence: TGCGCCAGCAGCCTTTCAGGGGGGGTTAATCAGCCCCAGCATTTT. This encodes CASSLSGGVNQPQHF. The chain combines TRBV4-1 with TRBJ1-5, with 7 bases aligning to TRBD1. The CDR3 length is 15 residues. Germline CDR1 is MGHRA and CDR2 is YSYEKL. With V trimmed by 4 bases and J by 4 bases, 7 bases remained unmatched.

This clonotype showed up just a few times. The chain links TRBV6-2 or TRBV6-3 to TRBJ2-4; D is perhaps TRBD2 (5 bases). Looked up from germline, CDR1 is MNHEY and CDR2 is SVGEGT. The CDR3 contains 17 residues. The V end lost 5 bases, the J end lost 9 bases, and 26 bases lay between the germline ends. CDR3: CASSTRGFWTDKRIQYF. CDR3 in DNA: TGTGCCAGCAGTACACGGGGATTCTGGACCGATAAACGCATTCAGTACTTC.

V is TRBV28 and J is TRBJ1-2, with D hard to call. This CDR3 spans 13 amino acids. Trimming removed 6 bases from V and 5 bases from J, with 13 bases in between. Germline CDR1 MDHEN, CDR2 SYDVKM. The CDR3 spells CASRLSSSYGYTF. Here the CDR3 DNA reads TGTGCCAGCAGGTTAAGCAGCTCTTATGGCTACACCTTC.